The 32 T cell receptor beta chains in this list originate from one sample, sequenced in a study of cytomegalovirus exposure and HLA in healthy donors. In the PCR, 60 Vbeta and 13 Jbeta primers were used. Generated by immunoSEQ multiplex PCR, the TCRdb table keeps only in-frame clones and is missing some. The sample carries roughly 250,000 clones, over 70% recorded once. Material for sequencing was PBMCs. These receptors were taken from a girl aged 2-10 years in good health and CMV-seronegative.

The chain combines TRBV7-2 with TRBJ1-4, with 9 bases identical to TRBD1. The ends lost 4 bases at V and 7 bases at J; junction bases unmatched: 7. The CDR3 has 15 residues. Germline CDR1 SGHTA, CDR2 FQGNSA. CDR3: CASSSGDRGIEKLFF. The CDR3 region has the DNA TGTGCCAGCAGCTCAGGTGACAGGGGGATTGAAAAACTGTTTTTT.

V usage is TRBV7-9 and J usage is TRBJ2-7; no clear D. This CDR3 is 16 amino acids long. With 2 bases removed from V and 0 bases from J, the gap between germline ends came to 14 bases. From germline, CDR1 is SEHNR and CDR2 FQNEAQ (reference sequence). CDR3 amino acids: CASSLFRGLDSYEQYF. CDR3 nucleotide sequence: TGTGCCAGCAGCTTATTTCGAGGTCTTGACTCCTACGAGCAGTACTTC.

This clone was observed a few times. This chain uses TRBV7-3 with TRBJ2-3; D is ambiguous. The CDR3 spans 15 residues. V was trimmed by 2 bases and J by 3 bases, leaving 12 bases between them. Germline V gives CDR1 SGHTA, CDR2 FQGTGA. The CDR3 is CASSLQAGWTDTQYF. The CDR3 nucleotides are TGTGCCAGCAGCTTACAGGCAGGTTGGACAGATACGCAGTATTTT.

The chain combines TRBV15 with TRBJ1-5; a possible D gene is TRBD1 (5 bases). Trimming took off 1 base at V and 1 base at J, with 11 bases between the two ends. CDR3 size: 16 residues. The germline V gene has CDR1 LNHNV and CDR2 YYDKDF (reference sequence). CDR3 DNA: TGTGCCACCAGCAGAGGTCAGGGTTGGAGCAATCAGCCCCAGCATTTT. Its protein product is CATSRGQGWSNQPQHF.

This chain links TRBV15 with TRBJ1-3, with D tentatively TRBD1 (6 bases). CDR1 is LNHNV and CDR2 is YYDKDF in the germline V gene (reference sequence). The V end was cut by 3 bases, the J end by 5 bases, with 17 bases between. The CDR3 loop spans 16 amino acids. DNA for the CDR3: TGTGCCACCAGCAGCGCCGCAGGGGTTTTAAGAAACACCATATATTTT. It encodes CATSSAAGVLRNTIYF.

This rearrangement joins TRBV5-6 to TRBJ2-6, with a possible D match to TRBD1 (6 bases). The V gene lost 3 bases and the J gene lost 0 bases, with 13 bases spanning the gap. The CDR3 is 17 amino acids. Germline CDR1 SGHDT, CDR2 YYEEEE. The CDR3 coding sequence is TGTGCCAGCAGCTGGTGGGGGCTTTTCTCTGGGGCCAACGTCCTGACTTTC. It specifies CASSWWGLFSGANVLTF. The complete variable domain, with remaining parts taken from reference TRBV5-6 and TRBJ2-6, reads DAGVTQSPTHLIKTRGQQVTLRCSPKSGHDTVSWYQQALGQGPQFIFQYYEEEERQRGNFPDRFSGHQFPNYSSELNVNALLLGDSALYLCASSWWGLFSGANVLTFGAGSRLTVL.

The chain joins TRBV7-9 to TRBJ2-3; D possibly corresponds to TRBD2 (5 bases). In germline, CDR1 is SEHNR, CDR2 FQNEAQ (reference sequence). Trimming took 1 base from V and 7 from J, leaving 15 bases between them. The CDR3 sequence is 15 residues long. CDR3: CASSLGGSLPYTQYF. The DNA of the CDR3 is TGTGCCAGCAGCTTAGGTGGGAGCCTCCCATATACGCAGTATTTT. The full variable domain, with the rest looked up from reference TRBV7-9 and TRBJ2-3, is DTGVSQNPRHKITKRGQNVTFRCDPISEHNRLYWYRQTLGQGPEFLTYFQNEAQLEKSRLLSDRFSAERPKGSFSTLEIQRTEQGDSAMYLCASSLGGSLPYTQYFGPGTRLTVL.

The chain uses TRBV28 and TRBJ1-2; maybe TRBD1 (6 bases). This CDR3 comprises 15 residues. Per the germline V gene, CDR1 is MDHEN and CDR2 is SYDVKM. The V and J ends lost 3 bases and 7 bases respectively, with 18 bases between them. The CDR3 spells CASSFSTGPRVGYTF. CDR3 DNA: TGTGCCAGCAGTTTCTCTACAGGGCCTAGGGTTGGCTACACCTTC.

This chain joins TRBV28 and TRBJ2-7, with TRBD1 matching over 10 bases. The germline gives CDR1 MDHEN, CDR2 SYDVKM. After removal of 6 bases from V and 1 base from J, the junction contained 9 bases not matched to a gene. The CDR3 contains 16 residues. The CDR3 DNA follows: TGTGCCAGCAGCTCGGGACAGGGGCCTGGTTCCTACGAGCAGTACTTC. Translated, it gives CASSSGQGPGSYEQYF.

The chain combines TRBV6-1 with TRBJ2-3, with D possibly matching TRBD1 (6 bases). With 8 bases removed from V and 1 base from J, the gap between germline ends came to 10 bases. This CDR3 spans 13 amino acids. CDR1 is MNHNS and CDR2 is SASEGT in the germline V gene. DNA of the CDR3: TGTGCCAGCCTAAGACAGGGCACAGATACGCAGTATTTT. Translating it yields CASLRQGTDTQYF.

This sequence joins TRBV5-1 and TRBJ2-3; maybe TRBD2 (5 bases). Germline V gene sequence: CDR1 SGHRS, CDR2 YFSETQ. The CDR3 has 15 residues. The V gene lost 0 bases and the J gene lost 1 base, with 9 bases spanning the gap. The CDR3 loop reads CASSLASPGTDTQYF. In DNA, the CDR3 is TGCGCCAGCAGCTTGGCTAGCCCGGGCACAGATACGCAGTATTTT.

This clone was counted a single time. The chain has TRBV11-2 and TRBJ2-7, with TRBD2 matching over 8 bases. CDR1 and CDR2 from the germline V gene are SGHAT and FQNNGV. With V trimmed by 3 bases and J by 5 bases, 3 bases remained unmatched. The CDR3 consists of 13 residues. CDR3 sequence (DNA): TGTGCCAGCAGCTTGGGACTAGGCAACGAGCAGTACTTC. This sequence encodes CASSLGLGNEQYF.

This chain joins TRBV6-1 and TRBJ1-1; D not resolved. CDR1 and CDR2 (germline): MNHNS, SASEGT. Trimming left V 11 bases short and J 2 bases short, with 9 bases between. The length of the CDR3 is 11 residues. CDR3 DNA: TGTGCCGCGGTTCAAAACACTGAAGCTTTCTTT. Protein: CAAVQNTEAFF.

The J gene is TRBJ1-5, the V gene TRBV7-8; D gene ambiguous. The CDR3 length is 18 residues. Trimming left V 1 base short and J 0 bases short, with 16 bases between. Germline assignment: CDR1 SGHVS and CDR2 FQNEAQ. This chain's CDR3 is CASSLDPLTGNSNQPQHF. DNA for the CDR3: TGTGCCAGCAGCTTAGACCCCTTGACGGGAAATAGCAATCAGCCCCAGCATTTT. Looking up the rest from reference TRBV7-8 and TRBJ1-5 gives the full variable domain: GAGVSQSPRYKVAKRGQDVALRCDPISGHVSLFWYQQALGQGPEFLTYFQNEAQLDKSGLPSDRFFAERPEGSVSTLKIQRTQQEDSAVYLCASSLDPLTGNSNQPQHFGDGTRLSIL.

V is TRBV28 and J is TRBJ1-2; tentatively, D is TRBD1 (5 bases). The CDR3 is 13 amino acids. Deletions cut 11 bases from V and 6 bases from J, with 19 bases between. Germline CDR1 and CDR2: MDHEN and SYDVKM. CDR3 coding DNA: TGTGCCGGACAACAGGTACCGGGGGATGGCTACACCTTC. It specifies CAGQQVPGDGYTF.

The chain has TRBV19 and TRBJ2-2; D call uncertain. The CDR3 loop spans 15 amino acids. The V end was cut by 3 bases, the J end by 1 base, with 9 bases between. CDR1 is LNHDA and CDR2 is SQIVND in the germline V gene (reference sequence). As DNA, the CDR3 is TGTGCCAGTAGTATGTCCGCGCTGAACACCGGGGAGCTGTTTTTT. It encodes CASSMSALNTGELFF.

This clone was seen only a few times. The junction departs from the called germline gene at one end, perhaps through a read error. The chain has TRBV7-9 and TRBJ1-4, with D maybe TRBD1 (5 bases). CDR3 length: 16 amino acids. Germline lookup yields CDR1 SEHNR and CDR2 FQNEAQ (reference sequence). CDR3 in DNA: TGTTCCAGCAGCTCCTCCGTATTTGTGGGGGGTGAAAAACTGTTTTTT. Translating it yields CSSSSSVFVGGEKLFF.

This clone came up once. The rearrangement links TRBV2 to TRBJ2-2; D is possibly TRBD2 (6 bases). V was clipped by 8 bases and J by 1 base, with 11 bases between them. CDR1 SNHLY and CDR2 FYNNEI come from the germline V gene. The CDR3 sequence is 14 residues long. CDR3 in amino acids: CASWTGGNTGELFF. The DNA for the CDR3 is TGTGCCAGCTGGACCGGGGGGAACACCGGGGAGCTGTTTTTT.

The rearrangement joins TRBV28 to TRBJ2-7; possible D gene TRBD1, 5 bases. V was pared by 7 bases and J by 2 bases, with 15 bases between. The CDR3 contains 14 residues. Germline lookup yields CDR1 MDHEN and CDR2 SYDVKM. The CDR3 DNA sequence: TGTGCCAGCAACCCAAGGGGCCCTACCTACGAGCAGTACTTC. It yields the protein CASNPRGPTYEQYF. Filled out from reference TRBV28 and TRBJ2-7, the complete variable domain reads DVKVTQSSRYLVKRTGEKVFLECVQDMDHENMFWYRQDPGLGLRLIYFSYDVKMKEKGDIPEGYSVSREKKERFSLILESASTNQTSMYLCASNPRGPTYEQYFGPGTRLTVT.

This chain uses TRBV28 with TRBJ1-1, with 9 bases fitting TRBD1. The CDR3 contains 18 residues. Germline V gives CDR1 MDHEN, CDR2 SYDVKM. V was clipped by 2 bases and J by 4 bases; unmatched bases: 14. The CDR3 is CASSLGGQGFKEGTEAFF. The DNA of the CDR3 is TGTGCCAGCAGTTTAGGGGGACAGGGTTTTAAGGAGGGCACTGAAGCTTTCTTT.

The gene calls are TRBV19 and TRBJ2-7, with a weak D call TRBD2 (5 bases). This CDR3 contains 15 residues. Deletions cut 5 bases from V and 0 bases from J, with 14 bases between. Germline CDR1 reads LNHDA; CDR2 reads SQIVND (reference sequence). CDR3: CASSLAGLGSYEQYF. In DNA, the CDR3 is TGTGCCAGTAGTCTCGCAGGACTGGGCTCCTACGAGCAGTACTTC.

The CDR3 sequence: CASSLSFVTGTASSYEQYF. Written as DNA, the CDR3 is TGTGCCAGCAGTTTATCGTTCGTCACCGGGACAGCGAGCTCCTACGAGCAGTACTTC. The chain recombines TRBV28 with TRBJ2-7, with 7 bases identical to TRBD1. V was pared by 1 base and J by 0 bases, with 15 bases of the junction left unmatched. CDR1 and CDR2 (germline): MDHEN, SYDVKM. The CDR3 length is 19 residues. Together with reference TRBV28 and TRBJ2-7, the CDR3 gives the full variable domain: DVKVTQSSRYLVKRTGEKVFLECVQDMDHENMFWYRQDPGLGLRLIYFSYDVKMKEKGDIPEGYSVSREKKERFSLILESASTNQTSMYLCASSLSFVTGTASSYEQYFGPGTRLTVT.

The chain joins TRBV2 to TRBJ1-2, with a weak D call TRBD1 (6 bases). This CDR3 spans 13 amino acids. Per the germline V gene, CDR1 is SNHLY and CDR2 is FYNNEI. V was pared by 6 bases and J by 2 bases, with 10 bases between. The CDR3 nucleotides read TGTGCCAGCAGACGGACAGCAAACTATGGCTACACCTTC. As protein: CASRRTANYGYTF.

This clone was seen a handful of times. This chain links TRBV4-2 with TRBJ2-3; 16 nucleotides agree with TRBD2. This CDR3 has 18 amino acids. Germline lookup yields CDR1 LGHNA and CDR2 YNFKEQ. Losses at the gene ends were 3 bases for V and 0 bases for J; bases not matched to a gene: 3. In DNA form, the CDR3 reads TGTGCCAGCAGCCAGGGACTAGCGGGGGGGCCTAGCACAGATACGCAGTATTTT. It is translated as CASSQGLAGGPSTDTQYF.

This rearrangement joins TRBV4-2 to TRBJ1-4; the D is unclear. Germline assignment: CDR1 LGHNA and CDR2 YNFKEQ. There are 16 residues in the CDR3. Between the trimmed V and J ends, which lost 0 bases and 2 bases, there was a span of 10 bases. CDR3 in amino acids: CASSQDERTTNEKLFF. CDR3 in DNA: TGTGCCAGCAGCCAAGATGAGCGGACGACTAATGAAAAACTGTTTTTT.

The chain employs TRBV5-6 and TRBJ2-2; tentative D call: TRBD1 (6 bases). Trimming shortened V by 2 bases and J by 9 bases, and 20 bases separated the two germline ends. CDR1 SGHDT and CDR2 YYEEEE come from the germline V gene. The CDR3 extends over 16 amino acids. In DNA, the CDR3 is TGTGCCAGCAGCTTAGGGCAGGGGTGGGTTCACCGGGAGCTGTTTTTT. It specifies CASSLGQGWVHRELFF. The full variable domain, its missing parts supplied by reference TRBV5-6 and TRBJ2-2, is DAGVTQSPTHLIKTRGQQVTLRCSPKSGHDTVSWYQQALGQGPQFIFQYYEEEERQRGNFPDRFSGHQFPNYSSELNVNALLLGDSALYLCASSLGQGWVHRELFFGEGSRLTVL.

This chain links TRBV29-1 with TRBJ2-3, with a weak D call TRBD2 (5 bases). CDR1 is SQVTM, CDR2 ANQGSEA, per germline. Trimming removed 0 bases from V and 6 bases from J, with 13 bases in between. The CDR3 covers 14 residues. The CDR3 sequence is CSVEDRGVGDTQYF. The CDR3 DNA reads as TGCAGCGTTGAAGATCGGGGAGTAGGGGATACGCAGTATTTT.

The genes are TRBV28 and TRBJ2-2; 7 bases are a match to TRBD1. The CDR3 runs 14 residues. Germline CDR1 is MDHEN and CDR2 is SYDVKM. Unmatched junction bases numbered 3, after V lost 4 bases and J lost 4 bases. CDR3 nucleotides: TGTGCCAGCAGTTCCGGACAGGTCACCGGGGAGCTGTTTTTT. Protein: CASSSGQVTGELFF.

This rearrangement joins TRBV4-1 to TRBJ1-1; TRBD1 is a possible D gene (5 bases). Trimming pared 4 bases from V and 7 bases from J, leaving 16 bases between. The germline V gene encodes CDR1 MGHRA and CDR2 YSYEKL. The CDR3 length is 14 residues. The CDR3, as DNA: TGCGCCAGCAGCCTTTCCGGGACTGGGGATGAAGCTTTCTTT. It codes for CASSLSGTGDEAFF.

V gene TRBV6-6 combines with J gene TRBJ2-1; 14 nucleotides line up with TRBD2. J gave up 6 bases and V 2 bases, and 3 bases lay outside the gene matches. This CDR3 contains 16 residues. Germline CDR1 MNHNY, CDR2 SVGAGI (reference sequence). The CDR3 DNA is TGTGCCAGCAGTTACCAGACTAGCGGGAGGGCCAATGAGCAGTTCTTC. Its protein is CASSYQTSGRANEQFF.

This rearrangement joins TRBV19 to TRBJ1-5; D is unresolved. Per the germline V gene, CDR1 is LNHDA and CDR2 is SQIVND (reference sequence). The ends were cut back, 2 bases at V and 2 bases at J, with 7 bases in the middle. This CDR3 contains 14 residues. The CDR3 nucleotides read TGTGCCAGTAGTATAACCGAGGGCAATCAGCCCCAGCATTTT. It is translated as CASSITEGNQPQHF.

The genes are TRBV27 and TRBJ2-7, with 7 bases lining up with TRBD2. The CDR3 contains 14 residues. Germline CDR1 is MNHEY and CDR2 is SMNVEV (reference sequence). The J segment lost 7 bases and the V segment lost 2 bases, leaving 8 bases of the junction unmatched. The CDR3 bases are TGTGCCAGCAGTTTACAAGCGGGATCGTCAGAGCAGTACTTC. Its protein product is CASSLQAGSSEQYF.